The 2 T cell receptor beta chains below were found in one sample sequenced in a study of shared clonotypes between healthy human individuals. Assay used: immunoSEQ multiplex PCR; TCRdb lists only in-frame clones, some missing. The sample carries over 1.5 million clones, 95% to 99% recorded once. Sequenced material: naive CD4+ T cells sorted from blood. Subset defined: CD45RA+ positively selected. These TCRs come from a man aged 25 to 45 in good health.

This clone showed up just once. CDR3 nucleotide sequence: TGTGCCAGCAGTGCGTCAGGGATTAGCACAGATACGCAGTATTTT. As protein: CASSASGISTDTQYF. The chain employs TRBV28 and TRBJ2-3; possible D gene TRBD1, 5 bases. The ends were cut back, 5 bases at V and 0 bases at J, with 12 bases in the middle. This CDR3 has 15 amino acids. Germline CDR1 and CDR2: MDHEN and SYDVKM. The full variable domain, with the rest looked up from reference TRBV28 and TRBJ2-3, is DVKVTQSSRYLVKRTGEKVFLECVQDMDHENMFWYRQDPGLGLRLIYFSYDVKMKEKGDIPEGYSVSREKKERFSLILESASTNQTSMYLCASSASGISTDTQYFGPGTRLTVL.

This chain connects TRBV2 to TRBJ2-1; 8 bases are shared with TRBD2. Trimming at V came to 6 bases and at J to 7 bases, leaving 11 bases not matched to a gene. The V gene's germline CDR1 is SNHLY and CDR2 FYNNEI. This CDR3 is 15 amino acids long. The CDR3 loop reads CASRDKAGVRNEQFF. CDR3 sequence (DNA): TGTGCCAGCAGAGACAAAGCGGGAGTTAGGAATGAGCAGTTCTTC.